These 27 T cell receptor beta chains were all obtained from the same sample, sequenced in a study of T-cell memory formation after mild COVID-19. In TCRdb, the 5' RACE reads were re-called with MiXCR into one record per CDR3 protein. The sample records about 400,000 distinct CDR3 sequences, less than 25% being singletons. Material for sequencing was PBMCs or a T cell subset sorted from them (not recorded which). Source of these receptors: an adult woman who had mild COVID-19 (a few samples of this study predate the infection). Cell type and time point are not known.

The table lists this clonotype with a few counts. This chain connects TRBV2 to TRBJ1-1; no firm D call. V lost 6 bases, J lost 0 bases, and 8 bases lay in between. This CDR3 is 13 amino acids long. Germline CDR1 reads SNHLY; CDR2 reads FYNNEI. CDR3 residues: CASRSRVNTEAFF. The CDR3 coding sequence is TGTGCCAGCAGAAGCCGGGTGAACACTGAAGCTTTCTTT. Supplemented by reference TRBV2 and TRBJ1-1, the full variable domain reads EPEVTQTPSHQVTQMGQEVILRCVPISNHLYFYWYRQILGQKVEFLVSFYNNEISEKSEIFDDQFSVERPDGSNFTLKIRSTKLEDSAMYFCASRSRVNTEAFFGQGTRLTVV.

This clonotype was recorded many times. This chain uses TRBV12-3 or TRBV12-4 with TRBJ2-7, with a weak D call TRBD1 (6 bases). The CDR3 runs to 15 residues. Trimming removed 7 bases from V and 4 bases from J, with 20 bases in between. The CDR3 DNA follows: TGTGCCAGCAACACCTTGGGGGCTCCTGAGTACGAGCAGTACTTC. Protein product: CASNTLGAPEYEQYF.

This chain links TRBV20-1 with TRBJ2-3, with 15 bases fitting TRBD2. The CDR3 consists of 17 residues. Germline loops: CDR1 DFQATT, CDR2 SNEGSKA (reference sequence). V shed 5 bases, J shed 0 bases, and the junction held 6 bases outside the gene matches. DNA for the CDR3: TGCAGTGCTGATGGACTAGCGGGGGGGTGGAGCACAGATACGCAGTATTTT. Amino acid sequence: CSADGLAGGWSTDTQYF.

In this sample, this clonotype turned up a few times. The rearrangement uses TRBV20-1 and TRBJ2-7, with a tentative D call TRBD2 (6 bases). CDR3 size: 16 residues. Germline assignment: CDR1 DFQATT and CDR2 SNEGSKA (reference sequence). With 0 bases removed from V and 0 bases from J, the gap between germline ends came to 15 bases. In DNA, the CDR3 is TGCAGTGCTAGAGAAGAGGGGACTCTCATCTCCTACGAGCAGTACTTC. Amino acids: CSAREEGTLISYEQYF.

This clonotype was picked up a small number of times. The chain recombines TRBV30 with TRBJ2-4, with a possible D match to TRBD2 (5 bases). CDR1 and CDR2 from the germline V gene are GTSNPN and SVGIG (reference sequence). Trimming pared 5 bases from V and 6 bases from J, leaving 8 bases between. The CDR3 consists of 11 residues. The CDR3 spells CAWQEGNIQYF. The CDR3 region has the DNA TGTGCCTGGCAAGAGGGAAACATTCAGTACTTC.

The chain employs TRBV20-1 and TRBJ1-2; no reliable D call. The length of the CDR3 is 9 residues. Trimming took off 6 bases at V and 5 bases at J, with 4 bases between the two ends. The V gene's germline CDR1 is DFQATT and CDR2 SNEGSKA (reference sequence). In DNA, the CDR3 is TGCAGTGCGTCGTATGGCTACACCTTC. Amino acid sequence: CSASYGYTF.

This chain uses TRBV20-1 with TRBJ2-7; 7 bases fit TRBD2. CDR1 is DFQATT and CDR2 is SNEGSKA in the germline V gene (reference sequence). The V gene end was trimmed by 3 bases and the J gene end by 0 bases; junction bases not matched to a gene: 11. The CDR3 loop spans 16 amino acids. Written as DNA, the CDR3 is TGCAGTGCTAGTGACCAGACTAGCATATTCTCCTACGAGCAGTACTTC. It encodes CSASDQTSIFSYEQYF.

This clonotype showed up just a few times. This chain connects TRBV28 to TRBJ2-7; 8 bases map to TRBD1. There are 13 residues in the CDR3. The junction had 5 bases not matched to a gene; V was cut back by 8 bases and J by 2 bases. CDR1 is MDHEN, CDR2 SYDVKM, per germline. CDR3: CASGPGQAYEQYF. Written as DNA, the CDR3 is TGTGCCAGCGGTCCGGGACAGGCCTACGAGCAGTACTTC.

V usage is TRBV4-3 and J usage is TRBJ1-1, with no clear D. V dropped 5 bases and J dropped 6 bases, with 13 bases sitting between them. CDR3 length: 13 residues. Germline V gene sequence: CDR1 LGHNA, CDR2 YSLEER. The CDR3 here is CASSYTKDAEAFF. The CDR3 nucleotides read TGCGCCAGCAGCTACACTAAGGACGCTGAAGCTTTCTTT.

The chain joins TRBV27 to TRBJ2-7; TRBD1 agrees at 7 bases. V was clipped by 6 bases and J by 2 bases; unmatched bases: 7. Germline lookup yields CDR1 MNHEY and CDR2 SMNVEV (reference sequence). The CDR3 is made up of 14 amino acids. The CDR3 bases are TGTGCCAGCAGGAAGGACAGGACAACCTACGAGCAGTACTTC. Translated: CASRKDRTTYEQYF.

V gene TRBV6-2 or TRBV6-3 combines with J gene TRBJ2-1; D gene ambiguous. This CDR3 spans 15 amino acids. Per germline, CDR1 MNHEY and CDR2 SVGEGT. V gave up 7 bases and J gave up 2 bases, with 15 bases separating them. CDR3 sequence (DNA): TGTGCCAGCACCCCCCAATCCAGCCCCTACAATGAGCAGTTCTTC. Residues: CASTPQSSPYNEQFF.

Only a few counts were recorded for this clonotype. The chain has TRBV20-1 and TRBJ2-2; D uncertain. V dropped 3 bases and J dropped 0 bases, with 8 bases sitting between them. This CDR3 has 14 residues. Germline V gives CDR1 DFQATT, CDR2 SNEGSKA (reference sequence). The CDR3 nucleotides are TGCAGTGCTAGTCGGCAAGCGAACACCGGGGAGCTGTTTTTT. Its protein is CSASRQANTGELFF.

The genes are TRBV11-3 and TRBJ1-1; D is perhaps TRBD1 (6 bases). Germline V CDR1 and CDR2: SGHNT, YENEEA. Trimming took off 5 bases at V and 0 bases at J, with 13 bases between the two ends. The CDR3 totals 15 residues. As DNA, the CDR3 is TGTGCCAGCAGCACCCGGACAGCCCTGAACACTGAAGCTTTCTTT. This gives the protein CASSTRTALNTEAFF.

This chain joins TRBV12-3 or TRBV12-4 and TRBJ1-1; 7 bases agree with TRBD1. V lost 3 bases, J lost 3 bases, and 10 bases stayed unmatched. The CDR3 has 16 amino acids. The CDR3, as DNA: TGTGCCAGCAGTTTGAAACACAGGGGCCGAGACACTGAAGCTTTCTTT. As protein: CASSLKHRGRDTEAFF.

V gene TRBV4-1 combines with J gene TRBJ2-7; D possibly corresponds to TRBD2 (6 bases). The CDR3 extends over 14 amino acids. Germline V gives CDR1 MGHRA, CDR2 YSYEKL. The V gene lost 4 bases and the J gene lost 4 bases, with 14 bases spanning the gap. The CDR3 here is CASSPEPRGYEQYF. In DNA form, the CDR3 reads TGCGCCAGCAGCCCAGAACCTCGGGGGTACGAGCAGTACTTC.

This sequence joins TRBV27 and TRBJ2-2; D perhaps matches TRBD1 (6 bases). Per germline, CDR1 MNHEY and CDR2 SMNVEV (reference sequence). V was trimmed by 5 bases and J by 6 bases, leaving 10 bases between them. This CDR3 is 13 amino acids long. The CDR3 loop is CASSGGEAGELFF. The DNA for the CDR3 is TGTGCCAGCAGTGGGGGCGAGGCCGGGGAGCTGTTTTTT.

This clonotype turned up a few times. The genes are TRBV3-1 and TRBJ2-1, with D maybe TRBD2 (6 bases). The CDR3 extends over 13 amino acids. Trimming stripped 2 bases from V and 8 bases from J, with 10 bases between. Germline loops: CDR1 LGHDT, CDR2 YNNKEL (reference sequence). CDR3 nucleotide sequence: TGTGCCAGCAGCCAATTGGGGGAGGATGAGCAGTTCTTC. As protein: CASSQLGEDEQFF.

The CDR3 coding sequence is TGCGCCAGCAGTACTGACATCCTAGCCAAAAACATTCAGTACTTC. It encodes CASSTDILAKNIQYF. The rearrangement links TRBV5-1 to TRBJ2-4; D gene unclear. The V end lost 5 bases, the J end lost 0 bases, and 12 bases lay between the germline ends. The CDR3 contains 15 residues. In germline, CDR1 is SGHRS, CDR2 YFSETQ.

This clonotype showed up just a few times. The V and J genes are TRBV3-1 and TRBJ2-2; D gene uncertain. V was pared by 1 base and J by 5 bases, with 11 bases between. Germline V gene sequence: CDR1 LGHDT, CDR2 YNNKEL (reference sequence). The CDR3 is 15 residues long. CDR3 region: CASSQGNIGTGELFF. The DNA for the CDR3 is TGTGCCAGCAGCCAAGGAAATATTGGGACCGGGGAGCTGTTTTTT.

CDR3 sequence (DNA): TGTGCCAGCAGCTTCGGCGGGAGGGAGAAGACCCAGTACTTC. Translation gives CASSFGGREKTQYF. This sequence joins TRBV7-2 and TRBJ2-5; 9 positions agree with TRBD2. CDR3 length: 14 residues. The germline gives CDR1 SGHTA, CDR2 FQGNSA. The ends lost 3 bases at V and 6 bases at J; junction bases unmatched: 5.

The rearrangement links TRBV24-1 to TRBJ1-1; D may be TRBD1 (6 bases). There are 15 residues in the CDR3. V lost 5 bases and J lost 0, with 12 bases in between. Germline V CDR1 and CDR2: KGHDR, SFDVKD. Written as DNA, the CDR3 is TGTGCCACCAGTGGAACCGGGGGCATGAACACTGAAGCTTTCTTT. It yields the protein CATSGTGGMNTEAFF.

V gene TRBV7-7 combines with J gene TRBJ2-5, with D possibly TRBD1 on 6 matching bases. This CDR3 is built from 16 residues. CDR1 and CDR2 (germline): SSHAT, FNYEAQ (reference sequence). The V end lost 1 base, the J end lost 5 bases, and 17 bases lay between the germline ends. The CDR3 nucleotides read TGTGCCAGCAGCTTAGGAAGGGGGTCGGCGATGGAGACCCAGTACTTC. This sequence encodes CASSLGRGSAMETQYF.

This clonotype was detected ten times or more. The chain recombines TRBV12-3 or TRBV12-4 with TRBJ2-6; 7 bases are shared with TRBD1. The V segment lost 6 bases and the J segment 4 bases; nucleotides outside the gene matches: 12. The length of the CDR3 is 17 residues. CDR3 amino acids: CASSPGDSLYGANVLTF. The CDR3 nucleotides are TGTGCCAGCAGCCCCGGGGACAGCCTCTACGGGGCCAACGTCCTGACTTTC.

This chain's CDR3 is CSAEGGLSSYNEQFF. In DNA form, the CDR3 reads TGCAGCGCTGAGGGAGGCCTGAGCTCCTACAATGAGCAGTTCTTC. The chain uses TRBV29-1 and TRBJ2-1; a weak D match, TRBD2 (6 bases). V was shortened by 7 bases and J by 0 bases, with 16 bases between the two germline ends. The CDR3 has 15 amino acids. CDR1 SQVTM and CDR2 ANQGSEA come from the germline V gene.

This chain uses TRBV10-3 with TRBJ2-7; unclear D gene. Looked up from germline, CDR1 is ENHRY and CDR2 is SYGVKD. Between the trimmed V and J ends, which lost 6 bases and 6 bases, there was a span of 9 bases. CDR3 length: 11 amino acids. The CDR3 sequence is CAIRTYIEQYF. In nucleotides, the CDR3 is TGTGCCATCAGGACCTATATCGAGCAGTACTTC.

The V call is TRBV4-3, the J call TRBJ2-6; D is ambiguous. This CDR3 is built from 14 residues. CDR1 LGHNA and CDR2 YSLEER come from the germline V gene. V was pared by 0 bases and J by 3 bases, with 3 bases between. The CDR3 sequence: CASSQEGGANVLTF. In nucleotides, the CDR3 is TGCGCCAGCAGCCAAGAGGGTGGGGCCAACGTCCTGACTTTC.

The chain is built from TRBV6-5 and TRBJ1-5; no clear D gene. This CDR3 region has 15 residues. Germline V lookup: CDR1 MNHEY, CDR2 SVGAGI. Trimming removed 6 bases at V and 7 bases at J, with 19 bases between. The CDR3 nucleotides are TGTGCCAGCAGCCAAGGGTACCCGGTTGCCCAGCCCCAGCATTTT. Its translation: CASSQGYPVAQPQHF.